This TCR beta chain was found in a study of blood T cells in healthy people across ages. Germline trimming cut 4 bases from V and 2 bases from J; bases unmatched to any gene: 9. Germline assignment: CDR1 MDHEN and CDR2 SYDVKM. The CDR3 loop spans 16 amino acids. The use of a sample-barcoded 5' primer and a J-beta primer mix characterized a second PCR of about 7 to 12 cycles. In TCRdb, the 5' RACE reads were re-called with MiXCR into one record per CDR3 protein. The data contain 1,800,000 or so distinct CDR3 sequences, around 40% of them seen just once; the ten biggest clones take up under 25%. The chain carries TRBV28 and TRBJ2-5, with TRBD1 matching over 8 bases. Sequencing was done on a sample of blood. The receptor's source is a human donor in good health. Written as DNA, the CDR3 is TGTGCCAGCAGTTCCCATTACAGGGGGGAGCAAGAGACCCAGTACTTC. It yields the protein CASSSHYRGEQETQYF.